What follows are 11 T cell receptor beta chains derived from one specimen sequenced in a study of beta chain features in type 1 diabetes. These TCRs' antigens remain unknown. Whole-study results and caveats: Across all four CD4+ subsets, people with type 1 diabetes showed modestly shorter TCRB CDR3s.

Isolated RNA was reverse transcribed in full, so expressed TCRB transcripts were sequenced. Profiled with immunoSEQ multiplex PCR; TCRdb holds only in-frame clones, not every one. The data show over 200,000 clones, with around 9.9% seen just once and about 0.018% held by the top ten. The sample consisted of naive CD4+ T cells from blood. The receptors stem from a man aged 30 to 39 with type 1 diabetes.

This rearrangement joins TRBV5-1 to TRBJ2-1, with TRBD2 identical over 11 bases. V was clipped by 4 bases and J by 12 bases; unmatched bases: 15. In germline, CDR1 is SGHRS, CDR2 YFSETQ. This CDR3 contains 16 residues. CDR3 in DNA: TGCGCCAGCAGCCCCGGCGGGACTAGCGGCCCGAAGGGGCAGTTCTTC. Amino acids: CASSPGGTSGPKGQFF.

This chain connects TRBV29-1 to TRBJ2-1; TRBD1 is a possible D gene (6 bases). Germline V gene sequence: CDR1 SQVTM, CDR2 ANQGSEA. This CDR3 spans 14 amino acids. V shed 3 bases and J shed 6 bases, with 15 bases lying between them. CDR3 DNA: TGCAGCGTTGAGGGGGCGTCGAGAACCAATGAGCAGTTCTTC. Its translation: CSVEGASRTNEQFF.

This chain joins TRBV2 and TRBJ2-7, with 10 positions matching TRBD1. Germline V lookup: CDR1 SNHLY, CDR2 FYNNEI. This CDR3 contains 14 residues. V was clipped by 4 bases and J by 2 bases; unmatched bases: 2. DNA of the CDR3: TGTGCCAGCAGTGGGACAGGGGGGGCCTACGAGCAGTACTTC. Translated: CASSGTGGAYEQYF.

This clone was detected a few times. The genes are TRBV21-1 and TRBJ2-7; the table's D call, TRBD2, was not checked against the DNA. TRBV21-1 is given as a pseudogene. The length of the CDR3 is 15 residues. Here the CDR3 DNA reads TGTGCCCAAGCCCCGGGACTAGCGGGCCGCCCGATGCCGTACTTC. Translating gives CAQAPGLAGRPMPYF.

This clone has a handful of counts. V and J are TRBV4-1 and TRBJ2-5; 10 bases align to TRBD1. Germline CDR1 is MGHRA and CDR2 is YSYEKL. This CDR3 contains 15 residues. With 1 base clipped from V and 4 bases from J, the junction kept 3 bases outside the gene matches. The CDR3 DNA reads as TGCGCCAGCAGCCAAGCCGGGACAGGGGTAGAGACCCAGTACTTC. Protein: CASSQAGTGVETQYF.

The table lists this clone with a few counts. The chain couples TRBV4-1 to TRBJ2-3; D might be TRBD2 (5 bases). The CDR3 has 16 amino acids. Between the trimmed V and J ends, which lost 0 bases and 4 bases, there was a span of 14 bases. Looked up from germline, CDR1 is MGHRA and CDR2 is YSYEKL. CDR3 DNA: TGCGCCAGCAGCCAAGATGGGAACGGGATGGCAGATACGCAGTATTTT. It is translated as CASSQDGNGMADTQYF.

This clone was picked up a small number of times. J is TRBJ2-1 and V is TRBV5-1, with TRBD2 matching 8 bases. The V gene's germline CDR1 is SGHRS and CDR2 YFSETQ. The trim removed 3 bases at V and 5 bases at J, leaving 4 bases unmatched. There are 14 residues in the CDR3. The CDR3 DNA is TGCGCCAGCAGCTACGGGGGGGAGCACAATGAGCAGTTCTTC. Protein sequence: CASSYGGEHNEQFF.

A few counts support this clone. This rearrangement joins TRBV7-9 to TRBJ1-2; TRBD1 aligns across 7 bases. The CDR3 has 16 residues. The V gene end was trimmed by 5 bases and the J gene end by 4 bases; junction bases not matched to a gene: 13. Per the germline V gene, CDR1 is SEHNR and CDR2 is FQNEAQ (reference sequence). CDR3 protein: CASSLLPTGRGYGYTF. CDR3 in DNA: TGTGCCAGCAGCCTCCTCCCGACAGGGAGAGGCTATGGCTACACCTTC.

A few counts support this clone. The gene calls are TRBV28 and TRBJ1-2, with D hard to call. With 6 bases removed from V and 1 base from J, the gap between germline ends came to 18 bases. Germline V CDR1 and CDR2: MDHEN, SYDVKM. The CDR3 covers 16 residues. The CDR3 nucleotides are TGTGCCAGCAGGACCTCCGGGAGCTACTTTAACTATGGCTACACCTTC. Amino acid sequence: CASRTSGSYFNYGYTF.

V is TRBV7-3 and J is TRBJ2-2, with D maybe TRBD1 (6 bases). The V end was cut by 1 base, the J end by 0 bases, with 9 bases between. This CDR3 contains 16 residues. Looked up from germline, CDR1 is SGHTA and CDR2 is FQGTGA. The CDR3: CASSLNHRANTGELFF. Written as DNA, the CDR3 is TGTGCCAGCAGCTTAAACCACAGGGCGAACACCGGGGAGCTGTTTTTT.

V gene TRBV2 combines with J gene TRBJ1-5, with a possible D match to TRBD1 (5 bases). From germline, CDR1 is SNHLY and CDR2 FYNNEI. There are 16 residues in the CDR3. The V end lost 6 bases, the J end lost 2 bases, and 17 bases lay between the germline ends. Here the CDR3 DNA reads TGTGCCAGCAGCCTAAGATGGTCCAGGGGCAATCAGCCCCAGCATTTT. It yields the protein CASSLRWSRGNQPQHF.